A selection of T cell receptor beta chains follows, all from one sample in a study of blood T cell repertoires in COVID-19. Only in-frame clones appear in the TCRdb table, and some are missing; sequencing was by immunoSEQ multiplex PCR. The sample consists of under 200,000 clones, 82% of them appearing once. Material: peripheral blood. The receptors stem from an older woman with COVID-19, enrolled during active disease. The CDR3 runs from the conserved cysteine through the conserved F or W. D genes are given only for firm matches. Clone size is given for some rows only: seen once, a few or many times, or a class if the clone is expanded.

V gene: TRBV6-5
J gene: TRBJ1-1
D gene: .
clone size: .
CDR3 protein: CASISPLNTEAFF
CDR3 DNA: TGTGCCAGCATTTCACCTCTAAACACTGAAGCTTTCTTT

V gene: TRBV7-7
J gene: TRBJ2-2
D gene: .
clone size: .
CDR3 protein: CASSLSLTGELFF
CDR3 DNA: TGTGCTAGCAGCTTATCATTGACCGGGGAGCTGTTTTTT

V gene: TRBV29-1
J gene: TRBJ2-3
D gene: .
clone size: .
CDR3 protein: CSVHLPPGGGTLDTQYF
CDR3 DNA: TGCAGCGTTCATCTCCCACCTGGCGGGGGCACCCTCGATACGCAGTATTTT

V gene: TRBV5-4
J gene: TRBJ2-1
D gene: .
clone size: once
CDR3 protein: CASSLARGNEQFF
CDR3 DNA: TGTGCCAGCAGCTTGGCGCGGGGCAATGAGCAGTTCTTC

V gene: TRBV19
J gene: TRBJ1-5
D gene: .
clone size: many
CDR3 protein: CASSGEGLSNQPQHF
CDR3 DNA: TGTGCCAGTAGTGGGGAGGGGTTGAGCAATCAGCCCCAGCATTTT

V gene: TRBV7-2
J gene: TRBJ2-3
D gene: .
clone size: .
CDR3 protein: CASSFGGEYTDTQYF
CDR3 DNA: TGTGCCAGCAGCTTCGGCGGAGAATACACAGATACGCAGTATTTT

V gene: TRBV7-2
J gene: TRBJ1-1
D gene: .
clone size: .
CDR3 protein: CASSPINSGTEAFF
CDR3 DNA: TGTGCCAGCAGCCCCATTAACTCGGGGACTGAAGCTTTCTTT

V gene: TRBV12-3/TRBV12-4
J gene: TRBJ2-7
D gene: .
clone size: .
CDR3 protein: CAGRLNGEQYF
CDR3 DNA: TGTGCCGGCAGGTTAAACGGGGAGCAGTACTTC

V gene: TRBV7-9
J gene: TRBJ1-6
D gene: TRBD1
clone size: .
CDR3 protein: CASSYPPGQVNSPLHF
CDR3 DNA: TGTGCCAGCAGCTACCCCCCGGGACAGGTTAATTCACCCCTCCACTTT

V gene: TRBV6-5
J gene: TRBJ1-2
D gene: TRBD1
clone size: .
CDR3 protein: CASSWTGDYGYTF
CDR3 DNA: TGTGCCAGCAGCTGGACAGGGGACTATGGCTACACCTTC

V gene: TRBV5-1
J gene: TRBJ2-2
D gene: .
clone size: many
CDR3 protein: CASSGTQLNTGELFF
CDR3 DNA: TGCGCCAGCAGCGGTACACAATTGAACACCGGGGAGCTGTTTTTT

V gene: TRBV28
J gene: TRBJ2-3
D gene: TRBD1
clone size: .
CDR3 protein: CASSLFGQGSSTDTQYF
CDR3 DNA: TGTGCCAGCAGTTTATTTGGACAGGGGTCTAGTACAGATACGCAGTATTTT

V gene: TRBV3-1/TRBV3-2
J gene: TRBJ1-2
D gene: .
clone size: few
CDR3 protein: CASSPDGTSGYTF
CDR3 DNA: TGTGCCAGCAGCCCCGACGGGACTTCGGGCTACACCTTC

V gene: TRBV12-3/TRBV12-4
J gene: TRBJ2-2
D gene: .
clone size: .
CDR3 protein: CASSPRQDGELFF
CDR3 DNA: TGTGCCAGCAGTCCGCGACAGGACGGGGAGCTGTTTTTT

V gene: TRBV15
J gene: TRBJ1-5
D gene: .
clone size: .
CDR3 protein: CATSRRGYNQPQHF
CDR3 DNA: TGTGCCACCAGCCGCAGGGGCTATAATCAGCCCCAGCATTTT

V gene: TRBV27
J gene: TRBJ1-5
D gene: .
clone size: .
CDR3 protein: CASSLRPGAQPQHF
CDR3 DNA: TGTGCCAGCAGTCTCAGACCGGGAGCCCAGCCCCAGCATTTT

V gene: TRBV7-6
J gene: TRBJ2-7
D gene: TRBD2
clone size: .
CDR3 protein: CASSESSGSPLTYEQYF
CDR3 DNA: TGTGCCAGCAGCGAGTCTAGCGGGAGTCCCCTTACCTACGAGCAGTACTTC

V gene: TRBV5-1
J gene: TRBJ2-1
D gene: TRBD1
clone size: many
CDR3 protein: CASSFPDRGNPSSYNEQFF
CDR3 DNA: TGCGCCAGCAGCTTCCCGGACAGGGGAAATCCTAGCTCCTACAATGAGCAGTTCTTC

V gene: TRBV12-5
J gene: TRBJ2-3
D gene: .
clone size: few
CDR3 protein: CASGLEPPHLLATLVLSTDTQYF
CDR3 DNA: TGTGCTAGTGGTTTGGAACCACCCCACCTCCTAGCTACCCTCGTTCTTTCCACAGATACGCAGTATTTT

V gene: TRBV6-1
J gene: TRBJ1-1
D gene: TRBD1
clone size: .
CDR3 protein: CASSDRGSGNTEAFF
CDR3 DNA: TGTGCCAGCAGTGACAGGGGGTCGGGAAACACTGAAGCTTTCTTT

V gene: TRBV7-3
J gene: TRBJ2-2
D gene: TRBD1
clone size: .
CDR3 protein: CASSLGQGNTGELFF
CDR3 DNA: TGTGCCAGCAGCTTAGGACAGGGTAACACCGGGGAGCTGTTTTTT

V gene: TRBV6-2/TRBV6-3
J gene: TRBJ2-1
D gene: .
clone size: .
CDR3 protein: CASSGLGVRINEQFF
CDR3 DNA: TGTGCCAGCAGCGGATTAGGGGTCCGGATCAATGAGCAGTTCTTC

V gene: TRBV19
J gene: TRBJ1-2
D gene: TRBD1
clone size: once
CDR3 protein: CASSFRDSYGYTF
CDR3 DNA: TGTGCCAGTAGTTTCCGGGACAGCTATGGCTACACCTTC

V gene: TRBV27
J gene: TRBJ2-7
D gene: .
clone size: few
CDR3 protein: CASSFPRTNEYEQYF
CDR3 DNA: TGTGCCAGCAGTTTTCCCCGAACTAACGAATACGAGCAGTACTTC

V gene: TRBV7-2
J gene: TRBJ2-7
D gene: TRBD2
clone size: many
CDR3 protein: CASSPSAVSGYEQYF
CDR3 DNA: TGTGCCAGCAGCCCGTCAGCAGTTAGCGGGTACGAGCAGTACTTC

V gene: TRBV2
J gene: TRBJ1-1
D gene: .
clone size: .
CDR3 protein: CASERGRGNTEAFF
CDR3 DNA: TGTGCCAGCGAGAGGGGCAGGGGGAACACTGAAGCTTTCTTT

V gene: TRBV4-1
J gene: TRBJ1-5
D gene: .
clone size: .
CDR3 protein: CASNGTLGPQHF
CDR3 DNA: TGCGCCAGCAACGGGACATTAGGGCCCCAGCATTTT

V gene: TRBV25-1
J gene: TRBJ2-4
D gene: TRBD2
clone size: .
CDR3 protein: CASSGTSGIEDIQYF
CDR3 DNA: TGTGCCAGCAGTGGGACTAGCGGGATAGAGGACATTCAGTACTTC

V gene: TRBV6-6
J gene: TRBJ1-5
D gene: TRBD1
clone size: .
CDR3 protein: CASSSPGQGYSQPQHF
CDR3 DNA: TGTGCCAGCAGTTCGCCGGGACAGGGGTATAGCCAGCCCCAGCATTTT

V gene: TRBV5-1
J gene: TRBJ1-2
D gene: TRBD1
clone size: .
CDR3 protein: CASRQTGQGAGYGYTF
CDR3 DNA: TGCGCCAGCAGGCAAACGGGACAGGGGGCAGGCTATGGCTACACCTTC

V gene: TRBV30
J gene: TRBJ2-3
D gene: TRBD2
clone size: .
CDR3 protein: CAWEPGGDTQYF
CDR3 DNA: TGTGCCTGGGAGCCGGGGGGGGATACGCAGTATTTT

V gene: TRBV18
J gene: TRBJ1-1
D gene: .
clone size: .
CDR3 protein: CASSPKDSEAFF
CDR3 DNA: TGTGCCAGCTCACCGAAAGACTCTGAAGCTTTCTTT